What follows are 7 T cell receptor beta chains derived from one specimen sequenced in a study of T-cell memory formation after mild COVID-19. TCRdb redid the calling of the 5' RACE reads with MiXCR, one entry per CDR3 protein. The data hold around 300,000 distinct CDR3 sequences, with roughly an eighth observed a single time. The sequenced sample consisted of PBMCs or a T cell subset sorted from them (not recorded which). The receptors were sampled from a man younger than 35 who had mild COVID-19 (a few samples of this study predate the infection). Cell type and time point are not known.

This rearrangement joins TRBV27 to TRBJ2-7; no firm D call. V lost 2 bases, J lost 5 bases, and 10 bases lay in between. CDR1 and CDR2 (germline): MNHEY, SMNVEV (reference sequence). This CDR3 has 13 amino acids. The CDR3 DNA sequence: TGTGCCAGCAGTTTAGGTTTCCGCGACGAGCAGTACTTC. Protein: CASSLGFRDEQYF.

The table lists this clonotype with a few counts. This chain connects TRBV6-1 to TRBJ2-7, with a possible D match to TRBD2 (6 bases). The CDR3 sequence is 13 residues long. The germline V gene has CDR1 MNHNS and CDR2 SASEGT. Trimming took 3 bases from V and 6 from J, leaving 12 bases between them. In DNA form, the CDR3 reads TGTGCCAGCAGTGATCGGACTAACGGCGAGCAGTACGTC. It is translated as CASSDRTNGEQYV.

There are a few counts of this clonotype. The rearrangement uses TRBV9 and TRBJ2-3, with 9 bases lining up with TRBD2. The V segment lost 4 bases and the J segment 3 bases; nucleotides outside the gene matches: 6. Germline lookup yields CDR1 SGDLS and CDR2 YYNGEE. The CDR3 length is 15 residues. DNA for the CDR3: TGTGCCAGCAGCAAGGGGACTAGCTTTACAGATACGCAGTATTTT. It specifies CASSKGTSFTDTQYF. Variable domain in full (rest from reference TRBV9 and TRBJ2-3): DSGVTQTPKHLITATGQRVTLRCSPRSGDLSVYWYQQSLDQGLQFLIQYYNGEERAKGNILERFSAQQFPDLHSELNLSSLELGDSALYFCASSKGTSFTDTQYFGPGTRLTVL.

The CDR3 nucleotides are TGCGCCAGCAGCTTGTTGGCAGGGGCCAGGGACACCGGGGAGCTGTTTTTT. Its protein product is CASSLLAGARDTGELFF. The V and J genes are TRBV5-1 and TRBJ2-2; TRBD1 might be the D (6 bases). Trimming stripped 1 base from V and 3 bases from J, with 16 bases between. CDR1 is SGHRS and CDR2 is YFSETQ in the germline V gene. The CDR3 covers 17 residues.

This clonotype was observed at least ten times. The rearrangement uses TRBV20-1 and TRBJ1-2; D may be TRBD1 (5 bases). V lost 6 bases, J lost 4 bases, and 15 bases lay in between. Per the germline V gene, CDR1 is DFQATT and CDR2 is SNEGSKA (reference sequence). CDR3 length: 13 residues. Here the CDR3 DNA reads TGCAGTGCCCTAGTGGGGGGTGGCTATGGCTACACCTTC. Its protein product is CSALVGGGYGYTF.

This clonotype appeared a few times. The chain is built from TRBV7-6 and TRBJ2-5; perhaps TRBD2 as D (5 bases). This CDR3 is built from 15 residues. Per the germline V gene, CDR1 is SGHVS and CDR2 is FNYEAQ. Trimming took 1 base from V and 5 from J, leaving 14 bases between them. The CDR3 sequence is CASSLGLAYRETQYF. CDR3 DNA: TGTGCCAGCAGCTTAGGGCTAGCATATAGGGAGACCCAGTACTTC. The variable domain in full, completed from reference TRBV7-6 and TRBJ2-5, reads GAGVSQSPRYKVTKRGQDVALRCDPISGHVSLYWYRQALGQGPEFLTYFNYEAQQDKSGLPNDRFSAERPEGSISTLTIQRTEQRDSAMYRCASSLGLAYRETQYFGPGTRLLVL.

The genes are TRBV7-9 and TRBJ1-1; 8 bases map to TRBD1. This CDR3 has 15 residues. The ends lost 4 bases at V and 0 bases at J; junction bases unmatched: 4. Germline values: CDR1 SEHNR, CDR2 FQNEAQ (reference sequence). The CDR3 loop is CASSYRQGMNTEAFF. As DNA, the CDR3 is TGTGCCAGCAGCTACCGACAGGGGATGAACACTGAAGCTTTCTTT.